The source of this TCR beta chain is a study of identical twins. The CDR3 covers 13 residues. The ends were cut back, 8 bases at V and 2 bases at J, with 13 bases in the middle. Germline-derived CDR1 and CDR2 are SGHVS and FQNEAQ. A word on this clonotype: Its target is not known.

Study outcomes and limitations: Zero-insertion analyses could be partly confounded by invariant MAIT and iNKT cells. Twins shared out-of-frame alpha sequences with excess low generation probability.

In TCRdb, the 5' RACE reads were re-called with MiXCR into one record per CDR3 protein. The sample lists a few hundred thousand distinct CDR3 sequences; approximately 8.3% were seen once. This sample also appeared in a second study, on yellow fever vaccine responses in identical twins.

The chain recombines TRBV7-8 with TRBJ2-7, with D perhaps TRBD2 (5 bases). The source is a woman under 30 in good health. Material for sequencing was CD8+ T cells sorted from blood. CDR3 in amino acids: CASLRGGTYEQYF. The CDR3 DNA sequence: TGTGCCAGCCTCCGAGGAGGAACCTACGAGCAGTACTTC. Full variable domain (outside the CDR3, taken from reference TRBV7-8 and TRBJ2-7): GAGVSQSPRYKVAKRGQDVALRCDPISGHVSLFWYQQALGQGPEFLTYFQNEAQLDKSGLPSDRFFAERPEGSVSTLKIQRTQQEDSAVYLCASLRGGTYEQYFGPGTRLTVT.